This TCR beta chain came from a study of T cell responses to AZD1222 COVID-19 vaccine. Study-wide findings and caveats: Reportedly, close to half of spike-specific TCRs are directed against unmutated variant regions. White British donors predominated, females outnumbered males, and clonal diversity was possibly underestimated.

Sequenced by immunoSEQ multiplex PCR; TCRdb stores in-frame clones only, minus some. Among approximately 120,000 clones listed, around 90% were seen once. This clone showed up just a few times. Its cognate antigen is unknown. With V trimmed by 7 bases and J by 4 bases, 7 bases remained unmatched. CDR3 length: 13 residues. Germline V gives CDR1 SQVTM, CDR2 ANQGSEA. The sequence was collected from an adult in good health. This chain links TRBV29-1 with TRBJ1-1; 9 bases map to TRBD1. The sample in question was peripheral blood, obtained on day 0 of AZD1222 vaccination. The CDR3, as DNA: TGCAGCGCTACCCCGGGACAGGGCACTGAAGCTTTCTTT. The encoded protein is CSATPGQGTEAFF.